Each of the 9 T cell receptor beta chains below was sequenced from the same sample in a study of blood T cell repertoires in COVID-19. Only in-frame clones appear in the TCRdb table, and some are missing; sequencing was by immunoSEQ multiplex PCR. The profile shows fewer than 250,000 clones, around 86% of them singletons. What was sequenced was peripheral blood. These receptors originate from a man in his sixties with acute or convalescent COVID-19.

V usage is TRBV7-9 and J usage is TRBJ1-6; 7 positions agree with TRBD1. The CDR3 sequence is 15 residues long. The J segment lost 9 bases and the V segment lost 3 bases, leaving 8 bases of the junction unmatched. Per the germline V gene, CDR1 is SEHNR and CDR2 is FQNEAQ (reference sequence). CDR3 sequence (DNA): TGTGCCAGCAGCTTGCAGGGGGGCTCCATTTCACCCCTCCACTTT. Encoded protein: CASSLQGGSISPLHF.

V and J are TRBV6-4 and TRBJ1-1, with D unclear. CDR1 and CDR2 (germline): MRHNA, SNTAGT. V lost 6 bases and J lost 4, with 12 bases in between. This CDR3 has 13 amino acids. CDR3 coding DNA: TGTGCCAGCAGCTCATCGGTCGGCACTGAAGCTTTCTTT. Its protein product is CASSSSVGTEAFF.

The chain recombines TRBV4-1 with TRBJ1-2; a possible D gene is TRBD1 (6 bases). The CDR3 sequence is 15 residues long. Germline CDR1 and CDR2: MGHRA and YSYEKL. Trimming stripped 0 bases from V and 7 bases from J, with 15 bases between. The CDR3 loop is CASSQEDSRAAGYTF. The CDR3 region has the DNA TGCGCCAGCAGCCAAGAGGACAGTAGAGCCGCTGGCTACACCTTC.

This clone appeared once. The chain couples TRBV6-5 to TRBJ1-4; D is uncertain. Germline V gene sequence: CDR1 MNHEY, CDR2 SVGAGI. The CDR3 runs 15 residues. V was clipped by 6 bases and J by 2 bases, with 13 bases between them. The CDR3, as DNA: TGTGCCAGCAGCACCCTTAGCTGGACTAATGAAAAACTGTTTTTT. Amino acid sequence: CASSTLSWTNEKLFF.

The gene calls are TRBV19 and TRBJ1-1; D possibly corresponds to TRBD1 (6 bases). The germline V gene encodes CDR1 LNHDA and CDR2 SQIVND (reference sequence). This CDR3 is built from 15 residues. Deletions cut 7 bases from V and 0 bases from J, with 15 bases between. The CDR3 spells CASTTGQTMNTEAFF. DNA of the CDR3: TGTGCCAGTACCACCGGACAGACCATGAACACTGAAGCTTTCTTT.

The chain employs TRBV5-8 and TRBJ2-3, with TRBD2 as a possible D gene (6 bases). Trimming stripped 6 bases from V and 0 bases from J, with 14 bases between. CDR1 SGHTS and CDR2 YDEGEE come from the germline V gene. This CDR3 contains 15 residues. The CDR3 spells CASTTGGTSTDTQYF. CDR3 coding DNA: TGTGCCAGCACCACCGGCGGGACTAGCACAGATACGCAGTATTTT. The variable domain in full, completed from reference TRBV5-8 and TRBJ2-3, reads EAGVTQSPTHLIKTRGQQATLRCSPISGHTSVYWYQQALGLGLQFLLWYDEGEERNRGNFPPRFSGRQFPNYSSELNVNALELEDSALYLCASTTGGTSTDTQYFGPGTRLTVL.

This clone occurred once. This chain's CDR3 is CASSLLAEFTDTQYF. DNA of the CDR3: TGTGCCAGCAGCCTACTAGCGGAGTTCACAGATACGCAGTATTTT. The rearrangement uses TRBV7-3 and TRBJ2-3; TRBD2 aligns across 8 bases. Trimming removed 5 bases from V and 2 bases from J; junction bases left unmatched: 6. The CDR3 contains 15 residues. CDR1 and CDR2 (germline): SGHTA, FQGTGA.

The V and J genes are TRBV14 and TRBJ2-3; TRBD2 aligns across 8 bases. J gave up 1 base and V 0 bases, and 9 bases lay outside the gene matches. Germline values: CDR1 SGHDN, CDR2 FVKESK. This CDR3 region has 18 residues. The CDR3 is CASSQDLGGAVGTDTQYF. CDR3 in DNA: TGTGCCAGCAGCCAAGATCTCGGGGGGGCCGTCGGCACAGATACGCAGTATTTT.

The rearrangement uses TRBV19 and TRBJ1-4, with 7 nucleotides matching TRBD1. Germline V gene sequence: CDR1 LNHDA, CDR2 SQIVND (reference sequence). The junction had 15 bases not matched to a gene; V was cut back by 5 bases and J by 0 bases. The CDR3 contains 19 residues. Written as DNA, the CDR3 is TGTGCCAGTAGTCCTCCCCTCCGGGACAGCCCGACAACTAATGAAAAACTGTTTTTT. It specifies CASSPPLRDSPTTNEKLFF. The full variable domain, with the rest looked up from reference TRBV19 and TRBJ1-4, is DGGITQSPKYLFRKEGQNVTLSCEQNLNHDAMYWYRQDPGQGLRLIYYSQIVNDFQKGDIAEGYSVSREKKESFPLTVTSAQKNPTAFYLCASSPPLRDSPTTNEKLFFGSGTQLSVL.